This TCR beta chain was retrieved from a study of immune evolution from preneoplasia to lung adenocarcinoma. The study's findings and limits: Later-stage lesions appeared to have more T cells, more diversity, less clonality.

H&E slides confirmed each diagnosis, reviewed by two pathologists independently. The CDR3 consists of 17 residues. With 2 bases clipped from V and 0 bases from J, the junction kept 5 bases outside the gene matches. Germline loops: CDR1 SGHVS, CDR2 FNYEAQ. Comment on this clone: Antigen specificity is unknown.

Libraries were prepared by immunoSEQ multiplex PCR; TCRdb keeps only in-frame clonotypes and omits some of them. The sample includes over 6,000 clones, 65% to 90% seen only once; the top ten take approximately 2.9%. The sample comprised FFPE minimally invasive lung adenocarcinoma tissue. This chain joins TRBV7-6 and TRBJ2-7; 12 nucleotides match TRBD2. This TCR derives from a person between 70 and 80 years old with lung adenocarcinoma. In DNA form, the CDR3 reads TGTGCCAGCAGCTTAACTCGGACTAGCGGGGACTCCTACGAGCAGTACTTC. Translation gives CASSLTRTSGDSYEQYF.